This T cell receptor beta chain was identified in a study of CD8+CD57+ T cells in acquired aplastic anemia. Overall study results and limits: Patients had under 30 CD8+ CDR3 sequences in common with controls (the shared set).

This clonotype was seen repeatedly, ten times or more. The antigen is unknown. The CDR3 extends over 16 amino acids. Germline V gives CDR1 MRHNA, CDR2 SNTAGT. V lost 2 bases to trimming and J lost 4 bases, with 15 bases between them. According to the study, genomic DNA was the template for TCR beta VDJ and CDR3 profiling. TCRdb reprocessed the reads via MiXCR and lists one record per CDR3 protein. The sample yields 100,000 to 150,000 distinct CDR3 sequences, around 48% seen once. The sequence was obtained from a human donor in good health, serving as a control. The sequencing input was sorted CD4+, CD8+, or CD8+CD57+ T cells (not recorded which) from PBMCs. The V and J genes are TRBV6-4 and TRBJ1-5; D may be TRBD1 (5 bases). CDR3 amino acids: CASSDLSPGLNQPQHF. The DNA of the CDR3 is TGTGCCAGCAGTGACCTGTCTCCGGGACTGAATCAGCCCCAGCATTTT.